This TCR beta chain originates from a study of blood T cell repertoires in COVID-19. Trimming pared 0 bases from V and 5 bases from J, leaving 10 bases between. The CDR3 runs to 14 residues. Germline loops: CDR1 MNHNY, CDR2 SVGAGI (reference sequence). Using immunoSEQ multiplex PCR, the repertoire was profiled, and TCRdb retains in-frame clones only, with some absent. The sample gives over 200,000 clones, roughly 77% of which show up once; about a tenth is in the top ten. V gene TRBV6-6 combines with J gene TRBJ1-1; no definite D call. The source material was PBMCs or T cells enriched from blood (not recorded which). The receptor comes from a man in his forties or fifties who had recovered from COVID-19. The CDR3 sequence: CASSYSGGETEAFF. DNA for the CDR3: TGTGCCAGCAGTTACTCGGGAGGCGAGACTGAAGCTTTCTTT.